This T cell receptor (beta chain) appears in the sequencing data of a study of blood T cells in healthy people across ages. Study-wide points: In older individuals, TCR beta diversity per million T cells was lower, falling roughly linearly with age.

Alongside a J-beta primer mix, a sample-barcoded 5' primer served in a second PCR lasting about 7 to 12 cycles. Each cDNA molecule was tagged by a template-switch adaptor that had 12 random nucleotides. A single record per CDR3 protein comes from TCRdb applying MiXCR to the 5' RACE reads. The sample shows approximately 800,000 distinct CDR3 sequences, more than 45% of them seen only once. V shed 2 bases and J shed 9 bases, with 11 bases lying between them. Per the germline V gene, CDR1 is SNHLY and CDR2 is FYNNEI. The CDR3 length is 14 residues. Turning to this clonotype: Its specificity is not known.

The study recruited healthy Caucasian donors from Russia who were aged about 6 to 95. The chain recombines TRBV2 with TRBJ1-6; D is possibly TRBD1 (5 bases). This sequence originates from a man aged 25-40 years in good health. The material sequenced was blood. In DNA form, the CDR3 reads TGTGCCAGCAGTGAACGGCAGGGCAGTTCACCCCTCCACTTT. This gives the protein CASSERQGSSPLHF.